The rows below give T cell receptor beta chains drawn from one sample of a study of shared clonotypes between healthy human individuals. Sequencing was performed with immunoSEQ multiplex PCR; in TCRdb, only in-frame clones are kept and a portion is missing. The data show some 1,100,000 clones, 70% to 80% seen once. Sequencing was performed on memory CD4+ T cells from PBMCs. These TCRs come from a man between 18 and 29 years old in good health. Some clones in this sample may be carry-over from other donors' samples. Both conserved end residues are part of each CDR3. The order of the fields is CDR3 protein, CDR3 DNA, J gene, clone size, CDR3 length, V gene, D gene. D genes are given only for firm matches. Expanded clones get a size class; other rows say once, few or many, or leave the size out.

CASSDPGLGQGTEAFF,TGTGCCAGCAGCGACCCAGGATTAGGGCAGGGTACTGAAGCTTTCTTT,TRBJ1-1,many,16,TRBV5-6,-
CASTYSSSGANVLTF,TGTGCCAGTACGTATAGCAGCTCTGGGGCCAACGTCCTGACTTTC,TRBJ2-6,-,15,TRBV19,-
CASSPYGTGRTEAFF,TGTGCCAGCAGTCCCTACGGGACAGGGAGGACTGAAGCTTTCTTT,TRBJ1-1,-,15,TRBV28,TRBD1
CASSIPRELYNEQFF,TGTGCCAGTAGTATTCCCCGGGAACTATACAATGAGCAGTTCTTC,TRBJ2-1,-,15,TRBV19,-
CASSRGPGVYQPQHF,TGTGCCAGCAGTCGGGGGCCAGGGGTTTATCAGCCCCAGCATTTT,TRBJ1-5,few,15,TRBV27,-
CASSFGPFTEQFF,TGTGCCAGCAGCTTCGGTCCTTTCACTGAGCAGTTCTTC,TRBJ2-1,-,13,TRBV7-3,-
CASLLAGGEETQYF,TGTGCCAGCCTACTAGCGGGAGGAGAGGAGACCCAGTACTTC,TRBJ2-5,once,14,TRBV27,TRBD2
CASSPPDRQETQYF,TGCGCCAGCAGCCCCCCGGACAGACAAGAGACCCAGTACTTC,TRBJ2-5,-,14,TRBV5-1,-
CASSLSSTYEQYF,TGTGCCAGCAGTTTATCCTCGACCTACGAGCAGTACTTC,TRBJ2-7,-,13,TRBV27,-
CASSEWGQEFF,TGTGCCAGCAGTGAATGGGGACAGGAGTTCTTC,TRBJ2-1,-,11,TRBV6-1,TRBD1
CAISEAWSYNEQFF,TGTGCCATCAGTGAGGCGTGGTCCTACAATGAGCAGTTCTTC,TRBJ2-1,few,14,TRBV10-3,-
CAWTPPPQGVESDTQYF,TGTGCCTGGACCCCACCCCCTCAGGGTGTCGAGTCTGATACGCAGTATTTT,TRBJ2-3,-,17,TRBV30,-
CASSLFPGLAGTDTQYF,TGTGCCAGCAGCTTATTCCCTGGGCTAGCGGGAACAGATACGCAGTATTTT,TRBJ2-3,-,17,TRBV7-8,TRBD2
CASSPTTGTSGASSYNEQFF,TGTGCCAGCTCGCCCACTACCGGGACTAGCGGGGCCAGCTCCTACAATGAGCAGTTCTTC,TRBJ2-1,-,20,TRBV18,TRBD2
CAISESNYNEQFF,TGTGCCATCAGTGAGTCAAACTACAATGAGCAGTTCTTC,TRBJ2-1,-,13,TRBV10-3,-
CASSEGTSTDTQYF,TGCGCCAGCAGTGAAGGAACTAGCACAGATACGCAGTATTTT,TRBJ2-3,-,14,TRBV10-1,-
CASSLGGSEKLFF,TGTGCCAGCAGCTTGGGTGGATCAGAAAAACTGTTTTTT,TRBJ1-4,-,13,TRBV11-2,-
CASSAAGQNTGELFF,TGTGCCAGCAGTGCGGCAGGGCAAAACACCGGGGAGCTGTTTTTT,TRBJ2-2,once,15,TRBV2,-
CASSLGQGQGSNQPQHF,TGTGCCAGCAGTTTAGGGCAGGGCCAAGGAAGCAATCAGCCCCAGCATTTT,TRBJ1-5,-,17,TRBV28,-
CASSESVSQRYGYTF,TGCGCCAGCAGTGAGAGCGTGAGCCAGAGGTATGGCTACACCTTC,TRBJ1-2,-,15,TRBV10-1,-
CASSLSGHLINEKLFF,TGTGCCAGCAGTTTATCGGGACACCTGATTAATGAAAAACTGTTTTTT,TRBJ1-4,-,16,TRBV27,-
CASSLQPMNSWETQYF,TGCGCCAGCAGCTTGCAACCAATGAATTCGTGGGAGACCCAGTACTTC,TRBJ2-5,-,16,TRBV5-1,-
CADSSRGGAKNIQYF,TGCGCCGATTCAAGCCGAGGTGGGGCCAAAAACATTCAGTACTTC,TRBJ2-4,once,15,TRBV10-2,-
CAWRGRRNTIYF,TGTGCCTGGAGGGGCCGCCGGAACACCATATATTTT,TRBJ1-3,-,12,TRBV30,-
CASRTGGRETQYF,TGTGCCAGCAGAACAGGGGGCAGAGAGACCCAGTACTTC,TRBJ2-5,-,13,TRBV28,TRBD1
CACSIGGGGSNQPQHF,TGTGCCTGTAGTATAGGAGGGGGGGGAAGCAATCAGCCCCAGCATTTT,TRBJ1-5,-,16,TRBV19,-
CASSEGVTLFYEQYF,TGTGCCAGCAGTGAAGGGGTCACCCTCTTCTACGAGCAGTACTTC,TRBJ2-7,-,15,TRBV2,-
CASSLVYRGGDQPQHF,TGTGCCAGCAGCTTAGTGTACAGGGGGGGCGATCAGCCCCAGCATTTT,TRBJ1-5,-,16,TRBV7-2,TRBD1
CAWGSYGSLAGGILNEQFF,TGTGCCTGGGGATCTTATGGATCACTAGCGGGAGGAATATTGAATGAGCAGTTCTTC,TRBJ2-1,-,19,TRBV30,TRBD2
CASSPDSTGGVRRGIYGYTF,TGTGCCAGCAGCCCCGACTCGACAGGGGGCGTTCGGAGAGGGATCTATGGCTACACCTTC,TRBJ1-2,once,20,TRBV9,TRBD1
CASSLAVAYNEQFF,TGTGCCAGCAGCTTAGCTGTGGCCTACAATGAGCAGTTCTTC,TRBJ2-1,-,14,TRBV7-9,-
CASSQLGTSGYYSYNEQFF,TGTGCCAGCAGCCAACTCGGGACTAGCGGATATTACTCCTACAATGAGCAGTTCTTC,TRBJ2-1,-,19,TRBV14,TRBD2
CAWSIGRGNSPLHF,TGTGCCTGGAGTATTGGACGGGGAAATTCACCCCTCCACTTT,TRBJ1-6,few,14,TRBV30,-
CASSSGSNTEAFF,TGTGCCAGTAGTTCAGGATCGAACACTGAAGCTTTCTTT,TRBJ1-1,-,13,TRBV19,-
CASSLYARTSGYNEQFF,TGTGCCAGCAGCTTATATGCGAGGACTAGCGGTTACAATGAGCAGTTCTTC,TRBJ2-1,few,17,TRBV11-2,TRBD2
CASSLGGPSNYGYTF,TGCGCCAGCAGCTTGGGAGGTCCCTCTAACTATGGCTACACCTTC,TRBJ1-2,-,15,TRBV5-1,-
CASSEAGGRGSNQPQHF,TGTGCCAGCAGTGAAGCCGGGGGCAGGGGGAGCAATCAGCCCCAGCATTTT,TRBJ1-5,-,17,TRBV6-1,TRBD1
CASSPLQGGRTEAFF,TGTGCCAGCAGCCCCCTTCAGGGCGGACGGACTGAAGCTTTCTTT,TRBJ1-1,-,15,TRBV6-1,-
CASRGQGKLYEQYF,TGCGCCAGCCGAGGACAGGGGAAGCTGTACGAGCAGTACTTC,TRBJ2-7,-,14,TRBV4-3,TRBD1
CASSGSGGFEKLFF,TGTGCCAGCAGTGGGAGTGGTGGATTTGAAAAACTGTTTTTT,TRBJ1-4,-,14,TRBV28,-
CASSLASTSTDTQYF,TGCGCCAGCAGCTTGGCCTCCACTAGCACAGATACGCAGTATTTT,TRBJ2-3,-,15,TRBV5-1,-
CASSVEQGAGQPQHF,TGTGCCAGCAGCGTCGAACAGGGGGCGGGTCAGCCCCAGCATTTT,TRBJ1-5,-,15,TRBV7-2,TRBD1
CASSVDYGVRGGTEAFF,TGTGCCAGCAGCGTAGATTATGGAGTCAGGGGTGGCACTGAAGCTTTCTTT,TRBJ1-1,-,17,TRBV9,-
CASRGQGRGTEAFF,TGTGCCAGCCGCGGACAGGGTAGAGGGACTGAAGCTTTCTTT,TRBJ1-1,-,14,TRBV28,TRBD1
CASSRDRGPQQAKNIQYF,TGTGCCAGCAGCCGGGACAGGGGCCCTCAACAAGCCAAAAACATTCAGTACTTC,TRBJ2-4,-,18,TRBV11-2,TRBD1
CASSESSGSSDTQYF,TGTGCCAGCAGTGAAAGTAGCGGGAGTTCAGATACGCAGTATTTT,TRBJ2-3,-,15,TRBV6-4,TRBD2
CASSPPGDTQYF,TGTGCCAGCAGCCCCCCTGGGGATACGCAGTATTTT,TRBJ2-3,-,12,TRBV7-3,-
CASSSLKWDRQHSNQPQHF,TGTGCCAGCAGTTCCCTTAAGTGGGACCGACAACATAGCAATCAGCCCCAGCATTTT,TRBJ1-5,-,19,TRBV28,-
CASTPNKGPNTEAFF,TGTGCCAGTACCCCTAACAAGGGACCAAACACTGAAGCTTTCTTT,TRBJ1-1,-,15,TRBV19,-